Listed below are T cell receptor beta chains from one sample, sequenced in a study of shared T cell receptors in the human thymus. The protocol was immunoSEQ multiplex PCR, while the TCRdb copy is restricted to in-frame clones and leaves out a portion. The table has some 400,000 clones, 95% seen once. Sample: thymocytes. These TCRs come from a human donor. The CDR3 runs from the conserved cysteine through the conserved F or W. Fields, in order: D gene, clone size, V gene, J gene, CDR3 protein, CDR3 DNA. The D gene is left open where the match is weak. Clone size is not always given. Where it is, it says once, few, many or a class for expanded clones.

TRBD2,.,TRBV9,TRBJ2-1,CASSVDRDSGIISYNEQFF,TGTGCCAGCAGCGTAGACAGGGATAGCGGGATTATCTCCTACAATGAGCAGTTCTTC
.,.,TRBV21-1,TRBJ2-2,CASSKGAGELFF,TGTGCCAGCAGCAAAGGAGCCGGGGAGCTGTTTTTT
TRBD1,.,TRBV28,TRBJ2-1,CASSFMNRGDRSSYNEQFF,TGTGCCAGCAGTTTTATGAACAGGGGTGATCGAAGCTCCTACAATGAGCAGTTCTTC
.,.,TRBV7-8,TRBJ2-1,CASSFPAKYPVFF,TGTGCCAGCAGCTTCCCGGCGAAATACCCGGTGTTCTTC
.,.,TRBV7-2,TRBJ1-2,CASSLGKEGRGYTF,TGTGCCAGCAGCTTAGGAAAAGAGGGGAGGGGCTACACCTTC
TRBD1,.,TRBV28,TRBJ2-7,CASSWTGLMEEQYF,TGTGCCAGCAGCTGGACAGGGCTTATGGAAGAGCAGTACTTC
.,.,TRBV7-3,TRBJ1-3,CASSLEVWGAAGNTIYF,TGTGCCAGCAGCTTAGAGGTCTGGGGGGCCGCTGGAAACACCATATATTTT
TRBD2,.,TRBV5-1,TRBJ2-2,CASSRGEPKGGELFF,TGCGCCAGCAGTCGGGGGGAACCCAAGGGCGGGGAGCTGTTTTTT
.,.,TRBV7-2,TRBJ2-1,CASSRSGVEQFF,TGTGCCAGCAGTCGGAGCGGTGTTGAGCAGTTCTTC
.,.,TRBV7-9,TRBJ2-2,CASSLWRTGELFF,TGTGCCAGCAGCTTATGGCGGACCGGGGAGCTGTTTTTT
.,once,TRBV6-1,TRBJ1-5,CASSTREASNQPQHF,TGTGCCAGCAGTACGAGGGAGGCGAGCAATCAGCCCCAGCATTTT
TRBD1,.,TRBV9,TRBJ2-7,CASSVATGPSYEQYF,TGTGCCAGCAGCGTTGCGACAGGGCCCTCCTACGAGCAGTACTTC
TRBD1,.,TRBV14,TRBJ1-2,CASSPYRDRPYGYTF,TGTGCCAGCAGCCCATACAGGGACAGGCCTTACGGCTACACCTTC
.,once,TRBV13,TRBJ2-4,CASSFRGQNIQYF,TGTGCCAGCAGCTTCCGGGGGCAAAACATTCAGTACTTC
.,.,TRBV30,TRBJ2-7,CAWSVSGSSYEQYF,TGTGCCTGGAGTGTATCGGGTAGCTCCTACGAGCAGTACTTC
TRBD1,.,TRBV5-5,TRBJ2-7,CASSLVRDRPTYEQYF,TGTGCCAGCAGCTTGGTTAGGGACAGGCCTACCTACGAGCAGTACTTC
.,.,TRBV30,TRBJ2-4,CAWSGGKILAKNIQYF,TGTGCCTGGTCAGGAGGGAAGATATTAGCCAAAAACATTCAGTACTTC
.,.,TRBV19,TRBJ2-7,CASSIVTGRNEQYF,TGTGCCAGTAGTATAGTGACAGGGAGGAACGAGCAGTACTTC
TRBD2,.,TRBV7-2,TRBJ2-7,CASSLTRRASGAPYEQYF,TGTGCCAGCAGCCTCACTCGGAGGGCCAGCGGGGCCCCCTACGAGCAGTACTTC
.,.,TRBV29-1,TRBJ2-2,CSVRADYMNTGELFF,TGCAGCGTTCGGGCCGACTACATGAACACCGGGGAGCTGTTTTTT
.,.,TRBV6-5,TRBJ2-7,CASSYSRRGWYEQYF,TGTGCCAGCAGTTACTCGCGACGGGGATGGTACGAGCAGTACTTC
.,.,TRBV29-1,TRBJ2-2,CSVHPTVANTGELFF,TGCAGCGTCCACCCAACAGTGGCGAACACCGGGGAGCTGTTTTTT
TRBD1,.,TRBV7-9,TRBJ2-3,CASSLLLTQGAVDTDTQYF,TGTGCCAGCAGCTTATTATTGACACAGGGGGCTGTGGACACAGATACGCAGTATTTT
TRBD2,.,TRBV5-4,TRBJ2-1,CASSFNYVSGMRTYNEQFF,TGTGCCAGCAGCTTCAATTACGTAAGCGGGATGAGGACCTACAATGAGCAGTTCTTC
TRBD2,.,TRBV10-1,TRBJ2-1,CASRTGTTNNEQFF,TGCGCCAGCAGGACCGGGACTACCAACAATGAGCAGTTCTTC
.,.,TRBV27,TRBJ2-1,CASSLGPLNPYNEQFF,TGTGCCAGCAGTCTAGGGCCCCTCAACCCCTACAATGAGCAGTTCTTC
.,.,TRBV5-4,TRBJ1-1,CASGAGIDEAFF,TGTGCCAGCGGAGCTGGGATCGATGAAGCTTTCTTT
TRBD1,.,TRBV18,TRBJ2-7,CASSPPGVRTGLYEQYF,TGTGCCAGCTCACCACCGGGGGTCCGGACAGGGCTTTACGAGCAGTACTTC
TRBD2,once,TRBV29-1,TRBJ2-3,CSVTGTSKDTQYF,TGCAGCGTAACCGGGACTAGCAAAGATACGCAGTATTTT
.,.,TRBV9,TRBJ2-7,CASSVASAASYEQYF,TGTGCCAGCAGCGTAGCTTCGGCAGCTTCCTACGAGCAGTACTTC
.,.,TRBV19,TRBJ1-1,CASSNGQNILNTEAFF,TGTGCCAGTAGTAATGGACAGAACATTCTGAACACTGAAGCTTTCTTT
TRBD1,.,TRBV27,TRBJ1-5,CASSIGQGALNQPQHF,TGTGCCAGCAGTATAGGACAGGGGGCCCTCAATCAGCCCCAGCATTTT
.,.,TRBV19,TRBJ1-4,CASSMKRGLTNEKLFF,TGTGCCAGTAGTATGAAGCGGGGGCTAACTAATGAAAAACTGTTTTTT
TRBD2,.,TRBV15,TRBJ2-7,CATSRDASRLASYEQYF,TGTGCCACCAGCAGAGATGCGTCTCGACTAGCGAGTTACGAGCAGTACTTC
TRBD1,once,TRBV7-9,TRBJ1-5,CASSLGQGGDQPQHF,TGTGCCAGCAGCTTAGGACAGGGGGGCGATCAGCCCCAGCATTTT
.,.,TRBV12-2,TRBJ2-3,CASRPRDCTDTQYF,TGTGCAAGTCGCCCCCGGGACTGCACAGATACGCAGTATTTT
TRBD2,once,TRBV5-4,TRBJ2-1,CASSPPGGPYNEQFF,TGTGCCAGCAGCCCCCCGGGGGGACCCTACAATGAGCAGTTCTTC
.,once,TRBV29-1,TRBJ2-5,CSGISGGTQYF,TGCAGCGGAATTAGCGGAGGGACCCAGTACTTC
TRBD2,.,TRBV7-2,TRBJ2-7,CASSPNGLADDYEQYF,TGTGCCAGCAGCCCTAATGGACTAGCGGATGACTACGAGCAGTACTTC
TRBD2,.,TRBV7-6,TRBJ2-1,CASSLVWWEGGDEQFF,TGTGCCAGCAGCTTAGTCTGGTGGGAGGGCGGCGATGAGCAGTTCTTC
.,once,TRBV27,TRBJ2-7,CASSPGRVRSYEQYF,TGTGCCAGCAGTCCCGGGCGAGTCCGCTCCTACGAGCAGTACTTC
.,.,TRBV11-2,TRBJ1-4,CASSHQGANEKLFF,TGTGCCAGCAGTCACCAGGGTGCTAATGAAAAACTGTTTTTT
.,.,TRBV11-2,TRBJ2-5,CASSLAGSEEGHQETQYF,TGTGCCAGCAGCTTAGCCGGATCAGAGGAAGGGCACCAAGAGACCCAGTACTTC
.,once,TRBV7-9,TRBJ2-6,CASSYHGTEGSDGANVLTF,TGTGCCAGCAGCTACCACGGGACGGAAGGGTCCGATGGGGCCAACGTCCTGACTTTC
TRBD1,once,TRBV11-2,TRBJ2-5,CASRQGPQETQYF,TGTGCCAGCAGACAGGGGCCCCAAGAGACCCAGTACTTC
.,.,TRBV6-1,TRBJ2-7,CASSDRRGAYEQYF,TGTGCCAGCAGTGACCGTAGGGGGGCGTACGAGCAGTACTTC
TRBD2,.,TRBV27,TRBJ2-5,CASSLHTRAGGETQYF,TGTGCCAGCAGTTTACATACCAGGGCGGGGGGGGAGACCCAGTACTTC
TRBD1,.,TRBV9,TRBJ2-5,CASSTRTGAGETQYF,TGTGCCAGCAGCACAAGGACAGGGGCGGGAGAGACCCAGTACTTC
.,.,TRBV5-1,TRBJ1-5,CASSTGDSNQPQHF,TGCGCCAGCAGCACGGGCGACAGCAATCAGCCCCAGCATTTT